This T cell receptor beta chain emerged from a study of cytotoxic CD8 clonotypes in ibrutinib-treated CLL. For the study at large: Within the patient group, eleven to twelve were relapsed/refractory and roughly 15 treatment-naive, and around 17 were IGHV unmutated. Treatment had run for a median roughly eleven months, range 6 to 36, when response samples were taken. A mean of about 250,000 productive templates and about 88,000 productive rearrangements was obtained per sample.

The CDR3 has 11 residues. The germline V and J ends were trimmed by 7 bases and 8 bases, with 14 bases remaining between them. Germline assignment: CDR1 SQVTM and CDR2 ANQGSEA. The protocol was immunoSEQ multiplex PCR, while the TCRdb copy is restricted to in-frame clones and leaves out a portion. Among about 310,000 clones listed, around four fifths were seen once. Specimen: PBMCs, collected before ibrutinib treatment. This clonotype was obtained from a human donor with chronic lymphocytic leukemia. V usage is TRBV29-1 and J usage is TRBJ1-2; the D is unclear. The DNA for the CDR3 is TGCAGCGCCCGAGGGCTGCTGGGCTACACCTTC. It specifies CSARGLLGYTF.